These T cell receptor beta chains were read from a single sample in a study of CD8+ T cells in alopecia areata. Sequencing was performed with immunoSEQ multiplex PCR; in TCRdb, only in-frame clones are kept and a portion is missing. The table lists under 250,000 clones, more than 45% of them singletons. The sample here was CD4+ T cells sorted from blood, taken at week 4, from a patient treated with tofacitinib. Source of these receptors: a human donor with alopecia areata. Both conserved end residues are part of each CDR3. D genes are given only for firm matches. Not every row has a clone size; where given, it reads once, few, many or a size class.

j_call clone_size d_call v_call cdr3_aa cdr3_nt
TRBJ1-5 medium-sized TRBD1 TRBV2 CASSTGSNQPQHF TGTGCCAGTTCGACAGGGAGCAATCAGCCCCAGCATTTT
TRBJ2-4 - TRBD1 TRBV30 CAWSGTGESIQYF TGTGCCTGGAGTGGAACAGGGGAAAGCATTCAGTACTTC
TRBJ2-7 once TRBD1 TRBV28 CASSRQGVRYEQYF TGTGCCAGCAGTCGACAGGGGGTCAGGTACGAGCAGTACTTC
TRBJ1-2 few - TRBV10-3 CAITDGGSHGYTF TGTGCCATCACGGACGGCGGGAGTCATGGCTACACCTTC
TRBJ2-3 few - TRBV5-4 CASGSSVLSTDTQYF TGTGCCAGCGGATCTAGCGTCCTTAGCACAGATACGCAGTATTTT
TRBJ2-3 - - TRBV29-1 CSVEGLSEVRTDTQYF TGCAGCGTTGAGGGACTTTCAGAGGTCCGCACAGATACGCAGTATTTT
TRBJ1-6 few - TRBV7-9 CASSRRRSGSLRDNSPLHF TGTGCCAGCAGCCGACGACGGTCAGGGTCCCTACGAGATAATTCACCCCTCCACTTT
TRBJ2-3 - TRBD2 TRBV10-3 CAISGLAGASTDTQYF TGTGCCATCAGTGGTCTAGCGGGGGCTAGCACAGATACGCAGTATTTT
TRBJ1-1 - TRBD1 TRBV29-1 CSVVGWDRGNTNTEAFF TGCAGCGTTGTAGGTTGGGACAGGGGGAACACGAACACTGAAGCTTTCTTT
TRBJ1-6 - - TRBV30 CAWRAYENSPLHF TGTGCCTGGAGAGCATATGAGAATTCACCCCTCCACTTT